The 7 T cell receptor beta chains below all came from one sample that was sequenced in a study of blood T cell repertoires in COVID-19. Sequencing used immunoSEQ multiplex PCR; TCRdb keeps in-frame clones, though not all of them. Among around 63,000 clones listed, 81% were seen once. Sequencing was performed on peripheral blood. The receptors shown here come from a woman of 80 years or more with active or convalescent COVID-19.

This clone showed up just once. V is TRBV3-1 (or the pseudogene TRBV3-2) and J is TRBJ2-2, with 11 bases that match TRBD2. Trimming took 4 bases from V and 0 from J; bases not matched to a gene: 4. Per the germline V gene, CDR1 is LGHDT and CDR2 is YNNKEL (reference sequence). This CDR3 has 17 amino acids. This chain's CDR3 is CASSPPSGGTNTGELFF. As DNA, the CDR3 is TGTGCCAGCAGCCCTCCTAGCGGGGGGACGAACACCGGGGAGCTGTTTTTT.

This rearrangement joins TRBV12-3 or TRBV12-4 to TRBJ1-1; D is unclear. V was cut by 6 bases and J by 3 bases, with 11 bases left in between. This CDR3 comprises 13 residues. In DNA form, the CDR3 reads TGTGCCAGCAGCCCCAGGTTATACACTGAAGCTTTCTTT. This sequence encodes CASSPRLYTEAFF.

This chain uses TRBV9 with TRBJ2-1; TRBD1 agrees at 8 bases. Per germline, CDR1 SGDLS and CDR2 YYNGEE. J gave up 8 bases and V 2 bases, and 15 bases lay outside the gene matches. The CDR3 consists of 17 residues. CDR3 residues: CASSVAGTGNLWDEQFF. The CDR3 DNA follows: TGTGCCAGCAGCGTCGCCGGGACAGGAAACCTTTGGGATGAGCAGTTCTTC.

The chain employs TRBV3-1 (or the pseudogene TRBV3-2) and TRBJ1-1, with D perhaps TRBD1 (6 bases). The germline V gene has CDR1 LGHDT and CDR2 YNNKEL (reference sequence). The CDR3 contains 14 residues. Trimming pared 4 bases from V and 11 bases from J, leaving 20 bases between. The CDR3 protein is CASSRITGPLLAFF. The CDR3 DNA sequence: TGTGCCAGCAGCCGAATTACAGGGCCCCTGTTGGCTTTCTTT.

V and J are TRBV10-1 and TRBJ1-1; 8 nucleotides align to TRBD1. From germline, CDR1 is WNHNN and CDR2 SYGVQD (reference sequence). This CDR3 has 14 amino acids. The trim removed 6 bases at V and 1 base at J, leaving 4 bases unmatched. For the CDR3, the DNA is TGCGCCAGCAGAGCCGGGACAGGGAACACTGAAGCTTTCTTT. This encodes CASRAGTGNTEAFF.

CDR3 sequence reads: CASSYSGGGGNYGYTF. The DNA of the CDR3 is TGTGCCAGCAGTTACTCAGGGGGGGGAGGTAACTATGGCTACACCTTC. The rearrangement joins TRBV6-5 to TRBJ1-2; D perhaps matches TRBD1 (6 bases). V was clipped by 0 bases and J by 1 base, with 12 bases between them. The CDR3 is 16 amino acids. Germline V gene sequence: CDR1 MNHEY, CDR2 SVGAGI.

CDR3 nucleotides: TGTGCCAGCAGCTTAGATGCCGGGACAGGGAACGTCTATGGCTACACCTTC. It encodes CASSLDAGTGNVYGYTF. This chain links TRBV5-5 with TRBJ1-2; 9 bases agree with TRBD1. Germline assignment: CDR1 SGHKS and CDR2 YYEKEE (reference sequence). Trimming cost V 2 bases and J 4 bases; bases outside gene matches: 12. The CDR3 contains 17 residues.